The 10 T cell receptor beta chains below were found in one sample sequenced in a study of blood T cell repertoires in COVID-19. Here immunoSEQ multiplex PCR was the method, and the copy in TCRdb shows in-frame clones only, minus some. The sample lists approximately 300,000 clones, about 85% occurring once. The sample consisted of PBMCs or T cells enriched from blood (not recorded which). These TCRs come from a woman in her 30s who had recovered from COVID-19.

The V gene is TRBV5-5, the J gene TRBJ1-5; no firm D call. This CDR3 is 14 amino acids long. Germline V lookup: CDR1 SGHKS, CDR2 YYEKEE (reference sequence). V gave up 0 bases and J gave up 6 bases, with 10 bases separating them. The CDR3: CASSLAPASQPQHF. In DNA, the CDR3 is TGTGCCAGCAGCTTGGCCCCCGCTAGTCAGCCCCAGCATTTT.

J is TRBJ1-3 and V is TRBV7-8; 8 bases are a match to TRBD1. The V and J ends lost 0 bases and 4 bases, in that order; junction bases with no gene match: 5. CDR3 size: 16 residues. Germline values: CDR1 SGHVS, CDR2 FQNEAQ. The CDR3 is CASSLATGVDGNTIYF. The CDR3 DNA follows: TGTGCCAGCAGCTTAGCGACAGGGGTCGACGGAAACACCATATATTTT.

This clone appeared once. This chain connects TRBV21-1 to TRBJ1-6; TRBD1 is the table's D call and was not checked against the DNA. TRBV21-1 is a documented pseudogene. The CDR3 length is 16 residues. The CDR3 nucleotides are TGTGCCAGCAGCAAAGGGGTCAGGGTGGAAAATTCACCCCTCCACTTT. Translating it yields CASSKGVRVENSPLHF.

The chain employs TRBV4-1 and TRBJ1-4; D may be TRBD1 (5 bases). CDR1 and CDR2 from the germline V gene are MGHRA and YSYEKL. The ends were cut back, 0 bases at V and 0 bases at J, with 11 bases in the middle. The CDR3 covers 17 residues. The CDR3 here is CASSQDFGGATNEKLFF. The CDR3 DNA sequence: TGCGCCAGCAGCCAAGATTTCGGGGGAGCAACTAATGAAAAACTGTTTTTT.

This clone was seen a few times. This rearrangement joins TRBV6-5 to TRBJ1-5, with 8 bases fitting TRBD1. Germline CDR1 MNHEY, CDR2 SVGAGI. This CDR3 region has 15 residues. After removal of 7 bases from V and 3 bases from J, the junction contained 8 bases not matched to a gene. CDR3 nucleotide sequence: TGTGCCAGCATTAGCTTACAGGGGGACAATCAGCCCCAGCATTTT. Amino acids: CASISLQGDNQPQHF.

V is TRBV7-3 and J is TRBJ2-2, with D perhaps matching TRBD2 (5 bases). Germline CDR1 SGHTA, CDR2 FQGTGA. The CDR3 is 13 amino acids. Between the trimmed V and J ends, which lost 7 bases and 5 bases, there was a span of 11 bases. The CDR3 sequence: CASTTPGTGELFF. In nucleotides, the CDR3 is TGTGCCAGCACAACCCCGGGGACCGGGGAGCTGTTTTTT.

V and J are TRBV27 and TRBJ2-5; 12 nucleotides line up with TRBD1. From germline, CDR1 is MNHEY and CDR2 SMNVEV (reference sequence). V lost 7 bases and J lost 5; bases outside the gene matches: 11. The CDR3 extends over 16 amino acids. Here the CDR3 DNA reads TGTGCCAGCATTCCCCACGGGACAGGGGGCGCGGAGACCCAGTACTTC. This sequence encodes CASIPHGTGGAETQYF.

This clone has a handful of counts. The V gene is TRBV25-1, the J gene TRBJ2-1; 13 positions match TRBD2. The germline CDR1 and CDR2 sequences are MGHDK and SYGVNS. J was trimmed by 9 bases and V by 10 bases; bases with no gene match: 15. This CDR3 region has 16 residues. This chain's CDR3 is CATGRAGTSGVGEQFF. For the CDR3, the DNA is TGTGCCACCGGGCGAGCCGGGACTAGCGGGGTGGGTGAGCAGTTCTTC.

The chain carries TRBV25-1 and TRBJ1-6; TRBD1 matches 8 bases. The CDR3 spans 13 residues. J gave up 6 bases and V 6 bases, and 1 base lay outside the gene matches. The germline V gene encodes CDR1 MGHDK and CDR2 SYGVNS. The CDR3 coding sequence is TGTGCCAGCAGGCAGGGGGCTAATTCACCCCTCCACTTT. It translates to CASRQGANSPLHF.

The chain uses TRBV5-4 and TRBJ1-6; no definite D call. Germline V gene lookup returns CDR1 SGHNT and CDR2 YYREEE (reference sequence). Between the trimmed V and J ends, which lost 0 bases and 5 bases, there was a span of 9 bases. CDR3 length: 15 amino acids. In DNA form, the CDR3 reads TGTGCCAGCAGCTTGGCGGGAGGGAATAATTCACCCCTCCACTTT. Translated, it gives CASSLAGGNNSPLHF.